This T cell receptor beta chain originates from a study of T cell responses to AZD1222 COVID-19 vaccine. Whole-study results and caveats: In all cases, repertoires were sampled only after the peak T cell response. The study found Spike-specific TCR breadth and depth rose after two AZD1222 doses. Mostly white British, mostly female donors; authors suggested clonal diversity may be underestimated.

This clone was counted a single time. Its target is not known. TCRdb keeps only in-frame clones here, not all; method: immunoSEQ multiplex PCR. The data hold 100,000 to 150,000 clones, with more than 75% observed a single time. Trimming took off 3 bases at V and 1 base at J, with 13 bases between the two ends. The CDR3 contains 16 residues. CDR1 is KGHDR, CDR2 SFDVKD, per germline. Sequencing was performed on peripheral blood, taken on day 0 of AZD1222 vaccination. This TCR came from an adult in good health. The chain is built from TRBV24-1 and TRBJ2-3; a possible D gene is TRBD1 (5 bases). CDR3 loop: CATSDVLGRGTDTQYF. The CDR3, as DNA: TGTGCCACCAGTGATGTCCTAGGCAGGGGCACAGATACGCAGTATTTT.